A selection of T cell receptor beta chains follows, all from one sample in a study of shared clonotypes between healthy human individuals. Sequencing used immunoSEQ multiplex PCR; TCRdb keeps in-frame clones, though not all of them. The sample lists 560,000 or so clones, about 96% occurring once. Sequenced input: naive CD8+ T cells sorted from blood. The receptors were sampled from a woman in her 30s in good health. Both conserved end residues are part of each CDR3. The D gene is left open where the match is weak. Only part of the rows carry a size: once, few, many, or a class if the clone is expanded.

TRBJ2-5	TRBV6-5	TRBD2	15	once	CASSYWTSGTETQYF	TGTGCCAGCAGTTACTGGACTAGCGGGACAGAGACCCAGTACTTC
TRBJ2-7	TRBV28	TRBD1	17	NA	CASSHPTRTGDSYEQYF	TGTGCCAGCAGTCACCCTACCCGGACAGGGGATAGCTACGAGCAGTACTTC
TRBJ2-7	TRBV27	TRBD1	16	NA	CASSLSFGTGEYEQYF	TGTGCCAGCAGTTTATCGTTTGGGACAGGGGAATACGAGCAGTACTTC
TRBJ1-1	TRBV19	TRBD1	13	NA	CASMTGGATEAFF	TGTGCCAGTATGACAGGGGGTGCGACTGAAGCTTTCTTT
TRBJ1-5	TRBV2	NA	16	NA	CASSVISGQSHQPQHF	TGTGCCAGCAGTGTGATTTCTGGGCAGTCCCATCAGCCCCAGCATTTT
TRBJ2-1	TRBV5-1	NA	13	once	CASSPGPNNEQFF	TGCGCCAGCAGCCCGGGACCCAACAATGAGCAGTTCTTC
TRBJ2-1	TRBV4-1	NA	15	NA	CASSQKLDVYNEQFF	TGCGCCAGCAGCCAAAAGCTCGACGTATACAATGAGCAGTTCTTC
TRBJ2-7	TRBV13	TRBD2	18	NA	CASSLGLYEEAGEDEQYF	TGTGCCAGCAGCTTAGGCCTATACGAGGAAGCGGGAGAGGACGAGCAGTACTTC
TRBJ2-1	TRBV9	TRBD2	16	NA	CASSVGLVPAPNEQFF	TGTGCCAGCAGCGTTGGACTAGTCCCAGCACCGAATGAGCAGTTCTTC
TRBJ2-5	TRBV4-2	NA	12	NA	CASSQEGDEQYF	TGTGCCAGCAGCCAAGAAGGGGATGAGCAGTACTTC
TRBJ1-4	TRBV7-9	NA	17	NA	CASSLSRAEMGNEKLFF	TGTGCCAGCAGCTTATCGCGGGCTGAGATGGGGAATGAAAAACTGTTTTTT
TRBJ2-1	TRBV6-5	NA	14	NA	CASSTTNSYNEQFF	TGTGCCAGCAGTACGACTAACTCCTACAATGAGCAGTTCTTC
TRBJ2-5	TRBV27	TRBD2	17	NA	CASSALAGGSRAETQYF	TGTGCCAGCAGTGCGCTAGCGGGAGGGAGCAGGGCCGAGACCCAGTACTTC
TRBJ2-7	TRBV14	TRBD2	13	NA	CASSPSGTDEQYF	TGTGCCAGCAGCCCTAGCGGGACCGACGAGCAGTACTTC
TRBJ2-1	TRBV7-6	NA	18	NA	CASSFRLPGFGRGDEQFF	TGTGCCAGCAGCTTCCGATTGCCCGGTTTCGGGAGAGGCGATGAGCAGTTCTTC
TRBJ1-1	TRBV13	NA	14	NA	CASSNLGQNTEAFF	TGTGCCAGCAGCAACCTAGGTCAGAACACTGAAGCTTTCTTT
TRBJ2-2	TRBV7-9	NA	16	NA	CASRPPWGPTTGELFF	TGTGCCAGCAGGCCTCCGTGGGGCCCAACCACCGGGGAGCTGTTTTTT
TRBJ1-2	TRBV19	TRBD1	15	NA	CASSIAHGTANGYTF	TGTGCCAGTAGTATAGCCCACGGGACAGCGAATGGCTACACCTTC
TRBJ2-1	TRBV6-6	TRBD2	15	NA	CASKIAGEGYNEQFF	TGTGCCAGCAAAATAGCGGGAGAGGGCTACAATGAGCAGTTCTTC
TRBJ2-1	TRBV2	NA	13	NA	CASKRAGYNEQFF	TGTGCCAGCAAACGAGCGGGTTACAATGAGCAGTTCTTC
TRBJ2-3	TRBV30	NA	15	NA	CAWATGRAGTDTQYF	TGTGCCTGGGCAACAGGGCGGGCGGGCACAGATACGCAGTATTTT
TRBJ2-6	TRBV27	NA	15	NA	CASSLSLSGANVLTF	TGTGCCAGCAGTTTATCACTATCTGGGGCCAACGTCCTGACTTTC
TRBJ2-2	TRBV2	TRBD1	16	NA	CAIPTAHRGITGELFF	TGTGCCATACCCACCGCGCACAGGGGGATAACCGGGGAGCTGTTTTTT
TRBJ2-7	TRBV5-5	TRBD2	17	NA	CASSLERVTSGFYEQYF	TGTGCCAGCAGCTTGGAGCGTGTGACTAGCGGATTCTACGAGCAGTACTTC
TRBJ2-3	TRBV6-6	NA	14	NA	CASTSGGSTDTQYF	TGTGCCAGCACCTCTGGCGGGAGCACAGATACGCAGTATTTT
TRBJ2-1	TRBV19	TRBD1	14	once	CASSTGTAYNEQFF	TGTGCCAGTAGTACAGGGACAGCCTACAATGAGCAGTTCTTC
TRBJ2-7	TRBV5-8	NA	17	NA	CASSWPLSLGHSYEQYF	TGTGCCAGCAGCTGGCCCCTGAGCCTGGGACATTCCTACGAGCAGTACTTC
TRBJ1-5	TRBV6-1	TRBD1	17	NA	CASSDSHDRGLSQPQHF	TGTGCCAGCAGTGACAGTCATGACAGGGGGCTTAGTCAGCCCCAGCATTTT
TRBJ1-5	TRBV2	NA	14	once	CASSIVGFDQPQHF	TGTGCCAGCAGCATCGTGGGTTTCGATCAGCCCCAGCATTTT
TRBJ2-7	TRBV6-1	TRBD1	13	once	CASSPRGTAEQYF	TGTGCCAGCAGCCCAAGAGGGACAGCCGAGCAGTACTTC
TRBJ2-3	TRBV28	TRBD2	15	NA	CASRSLAEVTDTQYF	TGTGCCAGCCGATCACTAGCGGAAGTCACAGATACGCAGTATTTT